The 9 T cell receptor beta chains in this list originate from one sample, sequenced in a study of cytomegalovirus exposure and HLA in healthy donors. In the PCR, 60 Vbeta and 13 Jbeta primers were used. Generated by immunoSEQ multiplex PCR, the TCRdb table keeps only in-frame clones and is missing some. Among some 190,000 clones listed, roughly a tenth were seen once. Sequencing was carried out using PBMCs. The receptors shown here come from a woman aged 30 to 39 in good health and CMV-seropositive.

This clone was picked up a small number of times. The V call is TRBV4-2, the J call TRBJ2-3; TRBD2 matches at 16 bases. Per the germline V gene, CDR1 is LGHNA and CDR2 is YNFKEQ. CDR3 size: 19 residues. V dropped 4 bases and J dropped 4; count of bases not matched to a gene: 11. The CDR3 DNA reads as TGTGCCAGCAGCCCTACCCACGGGACTAGCGGGAGGGATCCAGATACGCAGTATTTT. Amino acids: CASSPTHGTSGRDPDTQYF.

This clone was seen more than once but under ten times. V is TRBV30 and J is TRBJ1-2; D may be TRBD1 (5 bases). Germline CDR1 and CDR2: GTSNPN and SVGIG (reference sequence). The CDR3 has 15 amino acids. Trimming pared 3 bases from V and 0 bases from J, leaving 14 bases between. The CDR3 region is CAWSLSGLSNYGYTF. Written as DNA, the CDR3 is TGTGCCTGGAGCCTTTCGGGACTCTCTAACTATGGCTACACCTTC.

The rearrangement uses TRBV27 and TRBJ2-7; TRBD1 matches at 8 bases. The CDR3 is made up of 16 amino acids. The germline CDR1 and CDR2 sequences are MNHEY and SMNVEV (reference sequence). Trimming took 8 bases from V and 4 from J; bases not matched to a gene: 16. The CDR3 bases are TGTGCCAGCGGACTAACGACAGGGGACTCGGTTTACGAGCAGTACTTC. Encoded protein: CASGLTTGDSVYEQYF.

The CDR3 region has the DNA TGTGCCAGCAGCTCGACAGTCTCTGGAAACACCATATATTTT. It codes for CASSSTVSGNTIYF. The chain combines TRBV11-2 with TRBJ1-3, with D possibly matching TRBD1 (5 bases). V lost 4 bases and J 0 bases, leaving 7 bases between the germline ends. In germline, CDR1 is SGHAT, CDR2 FQNNGV. The CDR3 totals 14 residues.

The chain joins TRBV7-9 to TRBJ2-7, with D possibly matching TRBD1 (6 bases). V lost 5 bases and J 0 bases, leaving 14 bases between the germline ends. The CDR3 spans 15 residues. The germline V gene encodes CDR1 SEHNR and CDR2 FQNEAQ (reference sequence). DNA for the CDR3: TGTGCCAGCAGCCCCGGACAGACCCCCTCCTACGAGCAGTACTTC. Protein: CASSPGQTPSYEQYF.

The chain combines TRBV6-1 with TRBJ2-7, with 10 bases identical to TRBD2. Unmatched junction bases numbered 5, after V lost 2 bases and J lost 4 bases. This CDR3 spans 15 amino acids. The germline CDR1 and CDR2 sequences are MNHNS and SASEGT. The CDR3 is CASSELAGDSYEQYF. CDR3 DNA: TGTGCCAGCAGTGAACTAGCGGGAGACTCTTACGAGCAGTACTTC.

A few counts support this clone. This chain links TRBV28 with TRBJ2-5; D unresolved. V was trimmed by 3 bases and J by 1 base, leaving 6 bases between them. Germline CDR1 and CDR2: MDHEN and SYDVKM. This CDR3 is 13 amino acids long. The CDR3 DNA is TGTGCCAGCAGTTTGCCCGGCCAAGAGACCCAGTACTTC. It specifies CASSLPGQETQYF.

With regard to this clone: A read error may account for a junction end that differs from germline. V gene TRBV6-5 combines with J gene TRBJ1-5; D may be TRBD1 (5 bases). This CDR3 is 15 amino acids long. The germline CDR1 and CDR2 sequences are MNHEY and SVGAGI. The CDR3 here is CASSSAGHPRQHQHF. As DNA, the CDR3 is TGTGCCAGCAGTTCTGCGGGGCATCCGAGACAGCACCAGCATTTT.

This clone was counted only a few times. The chain employs TRBV6-1 and TRBJ2-5; possible D gene TRBD1, 6 bases. Germline CDR1 MNHNS, CDR2 SASEGT. V was shortened by 4 bases and J by 7 bases, with 16 bases between the two germline ends. The length of the CDR3 is 14 residues. CDR3 region: CASSASTGWGTQYF. DNA for the CDR3: TGTGCCAGCAGTGCCTCAACAGGGTGGGGGACCCAGTACTTC.